The 26 T cell receptor beta chains below were found in one sample sequenced in a study of cytomegalovirus exposure and HLA in healthy donors. Both 60 Vbeta primers and 13 Jbeta primers went into the PCR. Using immunoSEQ multiplex PCR, the repertoire was profiled, and TCRdb retains in-frame clones only, with some absent. The sample records approximately 88,000 clones, 76% being singletons. The sequenced material came from PBMCs. The source is a man aged 25 to 40 in good health and CMV-seropositive.

The sample holds a few counts of this clone. The chain employs TRBV14 and TRBJ2-1, with D possibly being TRBD1 (5 bases). V was cut by 0 bases and J by 10 bases, with 10 bases left in between. Per germline, CDR1 SGHDN and CDR2 FVKESK. The CDR3 spans 13 residues. The CDR3 nucleotides read TGTGCCAGCAGCCAAGATCTTAGGGGCGAGCAGTTCTTC. Its translation is CASSQDLRGEQFF.

The rearrangement links TRBV5-5 to TRBJ2-5; 12 nucleotides align to TRBD2. The V and J ends lost 5 bases and 4 bases, in that order; junction bases with no gene match: 6. The V gene's germline CDR1 is SGHKS and CDR2 YYEKEE (reference sequence). The CDR3 is 15 amino acids. The CDR3 here is CASSNPGLAGETQYF. CDR3 coding DNA: TGTGCCAGCAGTAATCCGGGACTAGCGGGAGAGACCCAGTACTTC.

This chain links TRBV2 with TRBJ1-5, with D tentatively TRBD1 (5 bases). V was cut by 5 bases and J by 11 bases, with 13 bases left in between. The CDR3 totals 12 residues. CDR1 is SNHLY, CDR2 FYNNEI, per germline. This CDR3 is CASSYQGVSQHF. The CDR3 nucleotides are TGTGCCAGCAGTTACCAGGGTGTATCCCAGCATTTT. Based on the CDR3 plus reference TRBV2 and TRBJ1-5, the full variable domain is EPEVTQTPSHQVTQMGQEVILRCVPISNHLYFYWYRQILGQKVEFLVSFYNNEISEKSEIFDDQFSVERPDGSNFTLKIRSTKLEDSAMYFCASSYQGVSQHFGDGTRLSIL.

This sequence joins TRBV9 and TRBJ2-3, with D maybe TRBD2 (6 bases). V was clipped by 4 bases and J by 1 base, with 13 bases between them. The CDR3 extends over 15 amino acids. Germline V gene data show CDR1 as SGDLS and CDR2 as YYNGEE. The CDR3 spells CASSLGGQGTDTQYF. CDR3 bases: TGTGCCAGCAGCCTCGGAGGGCAAGGCACAGATACGCAGTATTTT.

V is TRBV5-1 and J is TRBJ2-3; 9 bases fit TRBD1. Germline CDR1 SGHRS, CDR2 YFSETQ. The CDR3 sequence is 15 residues long. The V segment lost 2 bases and the J segment 2 bases; nucleotides outside the gene matches: 3. The CDR3 bases are TGCGCCAGCAGCTTAAGGACAGGGGACACAGATACGCAGTATTTT. Translated: CASSLRTGDTDTQYF.

The genes are TRBV7-6 and TRBJ2-3, with 8 positions matching TRBD2. Per germline, CDR1 SGHVS and CDR2 FNYEAQ. This CDR3 region has 16 residues. With V trimmed by 0 bases and J by 5 bases, 7 bases remained unmatched. CDR3 amino acids: CASSLALAGGLDTQYF. The CDR3 nucleotides read TGTGCCAGCAGCTTAGCGCTGGCGGGGGGCTTAGATACGCAGTATTTT.

This clone occurred once. The chain is built from TRBV14 and TRBJ2-1; 11 bases are a match to TRBD2. With V trimmed by 1 base and J by 9 bases, 5 bases remained unmatched. Germline V lookup: CDR1 SGHDN, CDR2 FVKESK. The CDR3 contains 15 residues. The CDR3 is CASSQGLAGNSEQFF. The CDR3, as DNA: TGTGCCAGCAGCCAAGGACTAGCGGGGAACAGTGAGCAGTTCTTC.

This chain joins TRBV2 and TRBJ1-4; D is unresolved. In germline, CDR1 is SNHLY, CDR2 FYNNEI. The CDR3 runs 17 residues. V was shortened by 3 bases and J by 0 bases, with 14 bases between the two germline ends. CDR3 sequence: CASSDRSAGATNEKLFF. CDR3 bases: TGTGCCAGCAGTGACCGCTCGGCGGGAGCAACTAATGAAAAACTGTTTTTT.

V is TRBV10-3 and J is TRBJ2-7, with 8 bases aligning to TRBD2. The CDR3 totals 12 residues. The V and J ends lost 10 bases and 7 bases, in that order; junction bases with no gene match: 9. Germline values: CDR1 ENHRY, CDR2 SYGVKD. Here the CDR3 reads CATVSPGGEQYF. In DNA form, the CDR3 reads TGTGCCACGGTCTCCCCGGGGGGGGAGCAGTACTTC.

This clone was counted a single time. J is TRBJ1-2 and V is TRBV4-3; a weak D match, TRBD1 (6 bases). CDR1 and CDR2 (germline): LGHNA, YSLEER. Trimming left V 0 bases short and J 5 bases short, with 19 bases between. CDR3 length equals 17 residues. The DNA of the CDR3 is TGCGCCAGCAGCCAAGATTTTCGACAGGACGACCCTTATGGCTACACCTTC. Its translation: CASSQDFRQDDPYGYTF.

The chain has TRBV7-3 and TRBJ2-2; D ambiguous. The CDR3 contains 14 residues. Germline V CDR1 and CDR2: SGHTA, FQGTGA. V was pared by 2 bases and J by 0 bases, with 4 bases between. CDR3 region: CASSLYSNTGELFF. CDR3 in DNA: TGTGCCAGCAGCTTATACTCGAACACCGGGGAGCTGTTTTTT.

The J gene is TRBJ1-5, the V gene TRBV7-8, with 8 bases aligning to TRBD1. CDR1 and CDR2 from the germline V gene are SGHVS and FQNEAQ. V shed 5 bases and J 3 bases; nucleotides not matched to a gene: 15. The CDR3 has 18 amino acids. Written as DNA, the CDR3 is TGTGCCAGCAGCCGAGCTGAGGCAGGGGGCACGAACAATCAGCCCCAGCATTTT. This gives the protein CASSRAEAGGTNNQPQHF.

This sequence joins TRBV6-6 and TRBJ2-5; D unclear. The CDR3 length is 12 residues. The V gene's germline CDR1 is MNHNY and CDR2 SVGAGI (reference sequence). The ends were cut back, 4 bases at V and 4 bases at J, with 7 bases in the middle. The CDR3 is CASSSEPETQYF. The DNA of the CDR3 is TGTGCCAGCAGTTCCGAGCCAGAGACCCAGTACTTC.

The chain uses TRBV28 and TRBJ1-1; no firm D call. Germline lookup yields CDR1 MDHEN and CDR2 SYDVKM. V gave up 5 bases and J gave up 7 bases, with 11 bases separating them. The CDR3 runs 12 residues. CDR3 residues: CASSALRLEAFF. CDR3 sequence (DNA): TGTGCCAGCAGTGCGTTGAGGCTTGAAGCTTTCTTT. Based on the CDR3 plus reference TRBV28 and TRBJ1-1, the full variable domain is DVKVTQSSRYLVKRTGEKVFLECVQDMDHENMFWYRQDPGLGLRLIYFSYDVKMKEKGDIPEGYSVSREKKERFSLILESASTNQTSMYLCASSALRLEAFFGQGTRLTVV.

V gene TRBV5-4 combines with J gene TRBJ2-1; 10 nucleotides line up with TRBD2. The V gene end was trimmed by 2 bases and the J gene end by 5 bases; junction bases not matched to a gene: 1. The CDR3 has 14 amino acids. Per the germline V gene, CDR1 is SGHNT and CDR2 is YYREEE (reference sequence). This chain's CDR3 is CASSFTSGNNEQFF. Here the CDR3 DNA reads TGTGCCAGCAGCTTCACTAGCGGGAACAATGAGCAGTTCTTC.

The CDR3 sequence: CASSRARTGETQYF. In DNA, the CDR3 is TGTGCCAGCTCACGGGCCCGGACAGGGGAGACCCAGTACTTC. The chain joins TRBV18 to TRBJ2-5, with 8 nucleotides matching TRBD1. Germline trimming cut 4 bases from V and 5 bases from J; bases unmatched to any gene: 6. This CDR3 is 14 amino acids long. CDR1 is KGHSH and CDR2 is LQKENI in the germline V gene.

The rearrangement links TRBV27 to TRBJ1-5; 7 nucleotides align to TRBD1. With V trimmed by 6 bases and J by 2 bases, 7 bases remained unmatched. The CDR3 loop spans 15 amino acids. The germline V gene encodes CDR1 MNHEY and CDR2 SMNVEV (reference sequence). CDR3 sequence (DNA): TGTGCCAGCAGAACCCTAGGGACAGGCAATCAGCCCCAGCATTTT. Translating gives CASRTLGTGNQPQHF.

Concerning this clone itself: The same CDR3 also results from other DNA sequences found in this sample. The rearrangement uses TRBV9 and TRBJ1-1, with 7 bases that match TRBD1. Germline CDR1 and CDR2: SGDLS and YYNGEE. The CDR3 has 13 amino acids. The ends lost 3 bases at V and 4 bases at J; junction bases unmatched: 3. The chain's CDR3 is CASSAQGGTEAFF. CDR3 DNA sequence: TGTGCCAGCAGCGCCCAGGGGGGCACTGAAGCTTTCTTT.

This clone was recorded a few times. In nucleotides, the CDR3 is TGTGCCAGCAGTGCTAGGTTGGAGGGGAATTCACCCCTCCACTTT. Translating it yields CASSARLEGNSPLHF. The J gene is TRBJ1-6, the V gene TRBV25-1, with D possibly matching TRBD1 (5 bases). Germline CDR1 and CDR2: MGHDK and SYGVNS. This CDR3 has 15 amino acids. The V end was cut by 4 bases, the J end by 7 bases, with 14 bases between.

The rearrangement uses TRBV2 and TRBJ1-6; unclear D gene. The germline V gene has CDR1 SNHLY and CDR2 FYNNEI. Trimming removed 4 bases at V and 0 bases at J, with 4 bases between. The CDR3 contains 14 residues. This CDR3 reads CASSGSSYNSPLHF. CDR3 nucleotides: TGTGCCAGCAGTGGGAGCTCCTATAATTCACCCCTCCACTTT.

V usage is TRBV4-1 and J usage is TRBJ1-2; D perhaps matches TRBD1 (6 bases). The germline V gene has CDR1 MGHRA and CDR2 YSYEKL. The V end lost 0 bases, the J end lost 0 bases, and 11 bases lay between the germline ends. The CDR3 has 16 residues. In DNA, the CDR3 is TGCGCCAGCAGCCAAGACTGGACAGAGACTAACTATGGCTACACCTTC. Translated, it gives CASSQDWTETNYGYTF.

The V call is TRBV4-1, the J call TRBJ2-7; D is unclear. The germline gives CDR1 MGHRA, CDR2 YSYEKL. The CDR3 has 13 residues. Deletions cut 0 bases from V and 7 bases from J, with 10 bases between. CDR3 DNA sequence: TGCGCCAGCAGCCAAGATCTCGGGTGGGAGCAGTACTTC. It encodes CASSQDLGWEQYF.

The chain has TRBV5-4 and TRBJ2-3, with 8 bases matching TRBD2. Germline CDR1 SGHNT, CDR2 YYREEE (reference sequence). V lost 0 bases and J lost 5; bases outside the gene matches: 8. The CDR3 contains 16 residues. The CDR3 DNA follows: TGTGCCAGCAGCTTGGAGGGCGGGAGGCGTGGAGATACGCAGTATTTT. As protein: CASSLEGGRRGDTQYF. Complete variable domain (other parts from reference TRBV5-4 and TRBJ2-3): ETGVTQSPTHLIKTRGQQVTLRCSSQSGHNTVSWYQQALGQGPQFIFQYYREEENGRGNFPPRFSGLQFPNYSSELNVNALELDDSALYLCASSLEGGRRGDTQYFGPGTRLTVL.

J is TRBJ1-2 and V is TRBV9, with 7 bases identical to TRBD1. CDR1 and CDR2 from the germline V gene are SGDLS and YYNGEE. With 5 bases clipped from V and 8 bases from J, the junction kept 9 bases outside the gene matches. There are 13 residues in the CDR3. In DNA form, the CDR3 reads TGTGCCAGCAGTGAAGAACAGGGGAGGGGCTACACCTTC. The encoded protein is CASSEEQGRGYTF.

The chain is built from TRBV27 and TRBJ1-4; 10 bases map to TRBD1. CDR1 and CDR2 from the germline V gene are MNHEY and SMNVEV (reference sequence). The CDR3 length is 14 residues. J gave up 9 bases and V 5 bases, and 6 bases lay outside the gene matches. The CDR3 reads CASSAPGQGQKLFF. As DNA, the CDR3 is TGTGCCAGCAGTGCCCCGGGACAGGGGCAAAAACTGTTTTTT.

This chain connects TRBV4-1 to TRBJ2-5; D remains unclear. Trimming pared 0 bases from V and 10 bases from J, leaving 24 bases between. Germline V gene lookup returns CDR1 MGHRA and CDR2 YSYEKL. The CDR3 consists of 17 residues. CDR3 amino acids: CASSQDNTVYGQKDQYF. DNA for the CDR3: TGCGCCAGCAGCCAAGATAATACAGTCTATGGTCAGAAAGACCAGTACTTC.